This is a list of T cell receptor beta chains from one sample in a study of cytomegalovirus exposure and HLA in healthy donors. Libraries were prepared by immunoSEQ multiplex PCR; TCRdb keeps only in-frame clonotypes and omits some of them. The sample records some 200,000 clones, 84% being singletons. The source material was PBMCs. Receptor source: a woman younger than 30 in good health and CMV-seropositive. CDR3s include the opening cysteine and the closing phenylalanine or tryptophan.

v_call	j_call	cdr3_aa
TRBV4-1	TRBJ1-3	CASSQDLHTDRVGDTIYF
TRBV10-2	TRBJ2-7	CASSLQGYEQYF
TRBV18	TRBJ1-4	CASSPQGNRVEKLFF
TRBV27	TRBJ1-2	CASSTSGYYGYTF
TRBV2	TRBJ1-4	CASSVFGGYEKLFF
TRBV4-1	TRBJ1-2	CASSQAGGPYGYTF
TRBV13	TRBJ2-3	CASSLALAGNTKDTQYF
TRBV6-1	TRBJ1-3	CASSEYTGGFSGNTIYF
TRBV15	TRBJ1-2	CATSRETRGLDYGYTF
TRBV29-1	TRBJ1-1	CSVWAGAEAFF
TRBV7-2	TRBJ2-5	CASSLVGGAVETQYF
TRBV5-5	TRBJ2-4	CASSWGTLAKNIQYF
TRBV4-1	TRBJ2-5	CASRGTGQETQYF